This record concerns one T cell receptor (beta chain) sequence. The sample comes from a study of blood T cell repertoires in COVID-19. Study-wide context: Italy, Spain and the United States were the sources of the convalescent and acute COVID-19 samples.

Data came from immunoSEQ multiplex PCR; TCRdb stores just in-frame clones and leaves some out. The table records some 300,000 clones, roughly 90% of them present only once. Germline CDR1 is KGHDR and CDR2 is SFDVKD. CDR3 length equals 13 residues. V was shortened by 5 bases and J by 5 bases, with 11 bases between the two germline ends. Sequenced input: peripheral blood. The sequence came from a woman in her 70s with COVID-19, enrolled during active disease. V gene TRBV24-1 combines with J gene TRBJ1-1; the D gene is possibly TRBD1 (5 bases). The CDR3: CATSGGGGTEAFF. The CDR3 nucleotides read TGTGCCACCAGTGGCGGGGGGGGGACTGAAGCTTTCTTT.